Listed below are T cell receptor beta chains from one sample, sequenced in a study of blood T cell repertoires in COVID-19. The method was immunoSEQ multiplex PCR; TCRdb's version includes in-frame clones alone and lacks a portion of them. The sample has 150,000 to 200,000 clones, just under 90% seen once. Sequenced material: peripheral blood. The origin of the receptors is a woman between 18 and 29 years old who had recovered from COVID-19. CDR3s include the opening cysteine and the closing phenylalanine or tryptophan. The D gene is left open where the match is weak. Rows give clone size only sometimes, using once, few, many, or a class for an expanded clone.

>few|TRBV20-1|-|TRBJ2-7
TGCAGTGCTAGTGGCAGGGGCTACGAGCAGTACTTC
CSASGRGYEQYF
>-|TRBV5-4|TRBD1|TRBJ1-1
TGTGCCAGCAGCTTGGCCCTGGGACAGGGCGAGTCTTTCTTT
CASSLALGQGESFF
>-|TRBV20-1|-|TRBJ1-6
TGCAGTGCTAGTCGGCAGTCTAGTTCACCCCTCCACTTT
CSASRQSSSPLHF
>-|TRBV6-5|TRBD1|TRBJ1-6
TGTGCCAGCAGGCCGGGACAGTATAATTCACCCCTCCACTTT
CASRPGQYNSPLHF
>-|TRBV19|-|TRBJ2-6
TGTGCCAGTAGTCCTTGGACAGAACACTCTGGGGCCAACGTCCTGACTTTC
CASSPWTEHSGANVLTF
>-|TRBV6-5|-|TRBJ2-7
TGTGCCAGACTCCCACAGGGTGCCTACGAGCAGTACTTC
CARLPQGAYEQYF
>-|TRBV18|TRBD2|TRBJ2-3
TGTGCCAGCTCGCAGATGCGGGGGGCAGGCACAGATACGCAGTATTTT
CASSQMRGAGTDTQYF
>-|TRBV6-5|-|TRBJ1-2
TGTGCCAGCAGTCACACAGGGTCCATCTACTATGGCTACACCTTC
CASSHTGSIYYGYTF
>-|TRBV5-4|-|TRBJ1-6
TGTGCCAGCAGCCCAAGGGGGAATTCACCCCTCCACTTT
CASSPRGNSPLHF
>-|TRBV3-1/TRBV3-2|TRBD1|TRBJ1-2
TGTGCCAGCAGCCACTCGACAGGGGATGGCTACACCTTC
CASSHSTGDGYTF
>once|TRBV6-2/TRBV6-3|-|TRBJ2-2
TGTGCCAGCAGTTCGACGGGAGTAACCGGGGAGCTGTTTTTT
CASSSTGVTGELFF
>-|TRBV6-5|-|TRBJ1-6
TGTGCCAGCAGTTACTCATGGAGCTCCTATAATTCACCCCTCCACTTT
CASSYSWSSYNSPLHF
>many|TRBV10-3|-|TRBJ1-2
TGTGCCATCAGTGACTCAAGCCAAAGTCCTACGAGTGGCTACACCTTC
CAISDSSQSPTSGYTF
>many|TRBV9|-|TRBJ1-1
TGTGCCAGCAGCTCCGGACAGTCGAACACTGAAGCTTTCTTT
CASSSGQSNTEAFF
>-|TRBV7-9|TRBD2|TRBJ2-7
TGTGCCAGCAGCCCCTCGCCGGGACTAGCGGGGTGGCACGAGCAGTACTTC
CASSPSPGLAGWHEQYF
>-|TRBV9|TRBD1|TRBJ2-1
TGTGCCAGCGGGGGGACAGGGAGGACCTACAATGAGCAGTTCTTC
CASGGTGRTYNEQFF
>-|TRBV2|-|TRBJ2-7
TGTGCCAGCAGTCTTGGACAGCTTCTATACGAGCAGTACTTC
CASSLGQLLYEQYF
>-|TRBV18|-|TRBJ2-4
TGTGCCAGCTCACCACCGGAGGATTTGAAAAACATTCAGTACTTC
CASSPPEDLKNIQYF
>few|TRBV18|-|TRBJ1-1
TGTGCCAGCTCACCTCAGGGAGGGAATGAAGCTTTCTTT
CASSPQGGNEAFF
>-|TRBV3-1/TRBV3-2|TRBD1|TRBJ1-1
TGTGCCAGCAGCCCCCGGGACAGGCCCCCCTGGGAAGCTTTCTTT
CASSPRDRPPWEAFF
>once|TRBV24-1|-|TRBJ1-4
TGTGCCACCAGTGACCCAAAGACAGGTCATAATGAAAAACTGTTTTTT
CATSDPKTGHNEKLFF
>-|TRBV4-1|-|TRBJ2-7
TGCGCCAGCAGCCAAGAAGACAGAACCATCTACGAGCAGTACTTC
CASSQEDRTIYEQYF
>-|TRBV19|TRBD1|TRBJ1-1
TGTGCCAGTAGTAAGACAGGGGTGACTGAAGCTTTCTTT
CASSKTGVTEAFF
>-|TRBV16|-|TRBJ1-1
TGTGCCAGCAGCCCCTCCCTAGGCACTGAAGCTTTCTTT
CASSPSLGTEAFF
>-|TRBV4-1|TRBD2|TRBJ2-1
TGCGCCAGCAGCCACCAGAGACTAGCGGATTACAATGAGCAGTTCTTC
CASSHQRLADYNEQFF
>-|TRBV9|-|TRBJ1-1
TGTGCCAGCACCTTGTGGGAGAGCATGAACACTGAAGCTTTCTTT
CASTLWESMNTEAFF
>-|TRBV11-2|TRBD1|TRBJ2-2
TGTGCCAGCAGCTTAAAGGGGAGGACAGGGTGGACCGGGGAGCTGTTTTTT
CASSLKGRTGWTGELFF
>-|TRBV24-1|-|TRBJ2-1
TGTGCCACCAGGGACGGGAGCTCCTACAATGAGCAGTTCTTC
CATRDGSSYNEQFF
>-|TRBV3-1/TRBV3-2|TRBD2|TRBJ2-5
TGTGCCAGCAGCACCCTCGGACTAGCGGGAGAACAAGAGACCCAGTACTTC
CASSTLGLAGEQETQYF
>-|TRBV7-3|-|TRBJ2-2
TGTGCCAGCAGCTTAGGGGGTAGCGGCCACACCGGGGAGCTGTTTTTT
CASSLGGSGHTGELFF
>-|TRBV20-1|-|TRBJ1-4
TGCAGTGCTCGGACAGAGGGAAAAACTGTTTTT
CSARTEGKTVF
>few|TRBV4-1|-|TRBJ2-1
TGCGCCAGCAGCCAGCCCCTAGGCAGCTCCTACAATGAGCAGTTCTTC
CASSQPLGSSYNEQFF
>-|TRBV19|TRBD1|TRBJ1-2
TGTGCCAGTAGTCGGGACAGGGGGGTCTATGGCTACACCTTC
CASSRDRGVYGYTF
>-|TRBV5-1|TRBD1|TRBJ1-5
TGCGCCAGCAGCTGGACAGGGGATTTGGGTCAGCCCCAGCATTTT
CASSWTGDLGQPQHF
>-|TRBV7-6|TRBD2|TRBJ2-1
TGTGCCAGCAGCTTATTGGCTAGCGGTAGCTCCTACAATGAGCAGTTCTTC
CASSLLASGSSYNEQFF
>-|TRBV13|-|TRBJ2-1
TGTGCCAGCAGCCGTCTCCAAGCCCCCTCCTACAATGAGCAGTTCTTC
CASSRLQAPSYNEQFF
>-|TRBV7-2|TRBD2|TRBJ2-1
TGTGCCAGCAGCTCGGCGGGGCGGGAGGGCCTCTACAATGAGCAGTTCTTC
CASSSAGREGLYNEQFF
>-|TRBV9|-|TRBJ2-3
TGTGCCAGCAGCGTAGTGGGTAGCGGCACAGATACGCAGTATTTT
CASSVVGSGTDTQYF
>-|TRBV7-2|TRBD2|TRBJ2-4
TGTGCCAGCAGCTTAGACCTAGCGGGAGTAAGGGCCAAAAACATTCAGTACTTC
CASSLDLAGVRAKNIQYF
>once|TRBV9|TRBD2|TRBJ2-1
TGTGCCAGCAGCGTAGGGGGACTAGCCTACAATGAGCAGTTCTTC
CASSVGGLAYNEQFF
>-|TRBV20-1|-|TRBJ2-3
TGCAGTGCTAGTGTCCCCAGATTTGGCACAGATACGCAGTATTTT
CSASVPRFGTDTQYF
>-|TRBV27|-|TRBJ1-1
TGTGCCAGCCATCGGCGGGGAAGGTTGGGGACTGAAGCTTTCTTT
CASHRRGRLGTEAFF
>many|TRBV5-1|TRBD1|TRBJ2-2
TGCGCCAGCAGCCAACAGGGGTACACCGGGGAGCTGTTTTTT
CASSQQGYTGELFF
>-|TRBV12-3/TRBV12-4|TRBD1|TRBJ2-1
TGTGCCAGCACGGGACAGGGACCCAGTGAGCAGTTCTTC
CASTGQGPSEQFF
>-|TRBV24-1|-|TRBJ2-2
TGTGCCACCAGTGATTTGCTGTCCGGGGAGCTGTTTTTT
CATSDLLSGELFF
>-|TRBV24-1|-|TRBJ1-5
TGTGCCACCAGTGAGGGGGCAAGCAATCAGCCCCAGCATTTT
CATSEGASNQPQHF
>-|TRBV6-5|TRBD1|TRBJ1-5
TGTGCCAGCAGCACCGGGACAGGGGGCAATCAGCCCCAGCATTTT
CASSTGTGGNQPQHF
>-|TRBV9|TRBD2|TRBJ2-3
TGTGCCAGCAGCGTAGCGGCGGCTAGCGGAGCAGATACGCAGTATTTT
CASSVAAASGADTQYF
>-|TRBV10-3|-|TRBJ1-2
TGTGCCATCAGTGGGACAACTAACTATGGCTACACCTTC
CAISGTTNYGYTF
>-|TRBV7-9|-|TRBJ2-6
TGTGCCAGCAGCTCAACAGGGACCGGGGCCAACGTCCTGACTTTC
CASSSTGTGANVLTF
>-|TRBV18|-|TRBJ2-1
TGTGCCAGCTCACCGGCCAGCGGGCCCTTCTACAATGAGCAGTTCTTC
CASSPASGPFYNEQFF
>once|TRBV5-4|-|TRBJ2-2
TGTGCCAGCAGCTTGGTACGGTTGAGGAACACCGGGGAGCTGTTTTTT
CASSLVRLRNTGELFF
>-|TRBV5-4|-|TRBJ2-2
TGTGCCAGCAGCTTTAGCAAGGCGAACACCGGGGAGCTGTTTTTT
CASSFSKANTGELFF